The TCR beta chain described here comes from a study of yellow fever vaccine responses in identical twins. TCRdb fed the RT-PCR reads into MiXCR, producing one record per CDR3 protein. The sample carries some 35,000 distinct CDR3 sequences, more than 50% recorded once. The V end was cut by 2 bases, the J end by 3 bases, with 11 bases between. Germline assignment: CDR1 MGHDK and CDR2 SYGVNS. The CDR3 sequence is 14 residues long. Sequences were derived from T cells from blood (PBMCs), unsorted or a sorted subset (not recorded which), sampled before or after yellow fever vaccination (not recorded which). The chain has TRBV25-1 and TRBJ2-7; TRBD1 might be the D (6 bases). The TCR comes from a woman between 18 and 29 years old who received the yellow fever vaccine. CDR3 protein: CASSESQDSYEQYF. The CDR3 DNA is TGTGCCAGCAGTGAAAGTCAGGACAGCTACGAGCAGTACTTC.